The 18 T cell receptor beta chains below were found in one sample sequenced in a study of CD8 T cells in ankylosing spondylitis. TCRdb used MiXCR to reprocess the 5' RACE reads, holding one entry per CDR3 protein. Of around 340,000 distinct CDR3 sequences listed, roughly 14% are singletons. Sequenced input: blood, either unsorted or a sorted T cell fraction (not recorded which). These receptors were collected from a male donor with ankylosing spondylitis or in good health (not recorded which).

The chain carries TRBV2 and TRBJ2-7; D may match TRBD1 or TRBD2 (5 bases each). Germline V gene sequence: CDR1 SNHLY, CDR2 FYNNEI. The CDR3 runs to 13 residues. Trimming left V 8 bases short and J 5 bases short, with 16 bases between. CDR3: CASRQTGTHEQYF. The CDR3 DNA reads TGTGCCAGCCGCCAGACGGGGACGCACGAGCAGTACTTC.

This clonotype was picked up a small number of times. The V and J genes are TRBV27 and TRBJ1-6, with 9 bases fitting TRBD1. The CDR3 consists of 14 residues. Germline V gene lookup returns CDR1 MNHEY and CDR2 SMNVEV (reference sequence). V shed 7 bases, J shed 6 bases, and the junction held 4 bases outside the gene matches. The CDR3 DNA follows: TGTGCCAGCAAAGGACAGGGGAGTAATTCACCCCTCCACTTT. Protein: CASKGQGSNSPLHF.

V is TRBV5-1 and J is TRBJ2-7; the D is unclear. The length of the CDR3 is 15 residues. The germline V gene has CDR1 SGHRS and CDR2 YFSETQ. The V gene lost 0 bases and the J gene lost 0 bases, with 10 bases spanning the gap. CDR3 sequence (DNA): TGCGCCAGCAGCTTGGACCCGATCAGCTCCTACGAGCAGTACTTC. Translation: CASSLDPISSYEQYF.

On this clonotype: Just one base apart from a much larger clone, this may be a read error. This chain links TRBV5-1 with TRBJ2-4, with 8 bases fitting TRBD2. The CDR3 is 14 residues long. Per germline, CDR1 SGHRS and CDR2 YFSETQ. The CDR3 sequence: CASSPGGGRNIQHF. The CDR3 nucleotides read TGCGCCAGCAGCCCCGGGGGGGGGAGGAACATTCAGCACTTC.

This sequence joins TRBV5-1 and TRBJ1-1; D remains ambiguous. Trimming removed 4 bases from V and 0 bases from J, with 10 bases in between. The CDR3 loop spans 14 amino acids. Germline CDR1 and CDR2: SGHRS and YFSETQ. CDR3: CASSPRLLNTEAFF. CDR3 bases: TGCGCCAGCAGCCCTCGACTGTTGAACACTGAAGCTTTCTTT.

At least ten counts were recorded for this clonotype. The rearrangement uses TRBV10-3 and TRBJ1-5; 9 bases line up with TRBD1. Germline V gene lookup returns CDR1 ENHRY and CDR2 SYGVKD. The CDR3 covers 15 residues. V lost 3 bases, J lost 6 bases, and 6 bases stayed unmatched. The CDR3, as DNA: TGTGCCATCAGTGAAGGGACAGGGTCGAGTCAGCCCCAGCATTTT. Protein: CAISEGTGSSQPQHF.

This clonotype came up a few times. The chain carries TRBV5-5 and TRBJ1-2; perhaps TRBD1 as D (6 bases). V dropped 2 bases and J dropped 2 bases, with 10 bases sitting between them. The CDR3 runs 14 residues. Germline V gene lookup returns CDR1 SGHKS and CDR2 YYEKEE (reference sequence). The CDR3 DNA is TGTGCCAGCAGCTTTCTTCAGGGGAACTATGGCTACACCTTC. Translating it yields CASSFLQGNYGYTF.

This clonotype was observed a few times. Germline and junction disagree at one end, which may indicate a read error. V gene TRBV12-3 or TRBV12-4 combines with J gene TRBJ2-7; D may be TRBD2 (6 bases). This CDR3 spans 15 amino acids. The DNA of the CDR3 is TGTGCCAGCAGCTTAGGAGGGGCAGGGCTGTACGAGCAGTACTTC. Translating gives CASSLGGAGLYEQYF.

V is TRBV20-1 and J is TRBJ2-1, with 10 positions matching TRBD2. This CDR3 is 15 amino acids long. The germline gives CDR1 DFQATT, CDR2 SNEGSKA (reference sequence). With V trimmed by 1 base and J by 6 bases, 6 bases remained unmatched. CDR3 DNA: TGCAGTGCTAGAGGGTCTAGCGGGAGTGTCAATGAGCAGTTCTTC. Its translation: CSARGSSGSVNEQFF.

The V and J genes are TRBV12-3 or TRBV12-4 and TRBJ1-2; D is unresolved. V shed 3 bases and J shed 2 bases, with 22 bases lying between them. CDR3 size: 18 residues. The CDR3 DNA reads as TGTGCCAGCAGTTTTGCTCCCGCGAGGAGAGGACCCAACTATGGCTACACCTTC. Its translation: CASSFAPARRGPNYGYTF.

This clonotype was detected a few times. The V gene is TRBV6-5, the J gene TRBJ2-2, with D perhaps being TRBD1 or TRBD2 (6 bases each). Germline V gene data show CDR1 as MNHEY and CDR2 as SVGAGI. This CDR3 is 15 amino acids long. V shed 2 bases and J shed 4 bases, with 11 bases lying between them. CDR3 loop: CASSYAGHPTGELFF. The DNA for the CDR3 is TGTGCCAGCAGTTACGCGGGACACCCCACCGGGGAGCTGTTTTTT.

This clonotype appeared a few times. The J gene is TRBJ2-1, the V gene TRBV20-1, with 13 bases identical to TRBD2. V gave up 5 bases and J gave up 6 bases; unmatched junction bases: 1. The CDR3 length is 13 residues. Germline CDR1 is DFQATT and CDR2 is SNEGSKA (reference sequence). Here the CDR3 reads CSAGLAGANEQFF. The CDR3 DNA reads as TGCAGTGCTGGACTAGCGGGAGCCAATGAGCAGTTCTTC.

The gene calls are TRBV23-1 and TRBJ2-3; no firm D call. TRBV23-1 is noted as an ORF with a role that remains uncertain. The CDR3 is made up of 15 amino acids. The V end lost 0 bases, the J end lost 4 bases, and 11 bases lay between the germline ends. The CDR3 bases are TGCGCCAGCAGTCAATCGGGGTTACGGGCAGATACGCAGTATTTT. The encoded protein is CASSQSGLRADTQYF.

The CDR3 nucleotides read TGTGCCATCAGCGGGGACAGGGAGCAGACCGGGGAGCTGTTTTTT. Its translation: CAISGDREQTGELFF. The V and J genes are TRBV10-3 and TRBJ2-2; 9 nucleotides align to TRBD1. Germline CDR1 reads ENHRY; CDR2 reads SYGVKD. Losses at the gene ends were 6 bases for V and 5 bases for J; bases not matched to a gene: 7. The CDR3 is 15 residues long.

This CDR3 reads CASRQNKGDRGGNEQFF. The DNA for the CDR3 is TGTGCCAGCAGACAGAACAAGGGGGACAGGGGTGGCAATGAGCAGTTCTTC. This chain uses TRBV27 with TRBJ2-1, with TRBD1 identical over 10 bases. Germline loops: CDR1 MNHEY, CDR2 SMNVEV (reference sequence). After removal of 6 bases from V and 6 bases from J, the junction contained 14 bases not matched to a gene. The CDR3 runs to 17 residues.

This clonotype was counted only a few times. The chain uses TRBV3-1 and TRBJ2-2; the D is unclear. The V gene's germline CDR1 is LGHDT and CDR2 YNNKEL (reference sequence). The CDR3 is 14 residues long. The V end lost 2 bases, the J end lost 7 bases, and 11 bases lay between the germline ends. In DNA form, the CDR3 reads TGTGCCAGCAGCCAAACCCCAGTAGGCGGGGAGCTGTTTTTT. Its translation: CASSQTPVGGELFF.

The chain employs TRBV15 and TRBJ1-1, with D possibly being TRBD1 (6 bases). The CDR3 has 16 amino acids. The V and J ends lost 3 bases and 1 base respectively, with 15 bases between them. Per the germline V gene, CDR1 is LNHNV and CDR2 is YYDKDF (reference sequence). The CDR3, as DNA: TGTGCCACCAGCAGTCCCCAGGGGCAGGCGAACACTGAAGCTTTCTTT. Its protein product is CATSSPQGQANTEAFF.

The rearrangement joins TRBV6-6 to TRBJ2-5; unclear D gene. The CDR3 runs 12 residues. Germline V gene data show CDR1 as MNHNY and CDR2 as SVGAGI (reference sequence). V was pared by 5 bases and J by 5 bases, with 9 bases between. CDR3 loop: CASSLRKETQYF. CDR3 sequence (DNA): TGTGCCAGCAGTCTTAGGAAGGAGACCCAGTACTTC.